A selection of T cell receptor beta chains follows, all from one sample in a study of T cells after posttransplantation cyclophosphamide. Sequenced by immunoSEQ multiplex PCR; TCRdb stores in-frame clones only, minus some. This sample carries 44,000 or so clones, none of them present only once. Sequenced: PBMCs. The source of these receptors is a middle-aged man in good health, CMV-negative, and a related stem cell transplant donor. The CDR3 runs from the conserved cysteine through the conserved F or W. A D gene is named only where the DNA matches it firmly. The size of a clone is reported for some rows only, either as once, few or many, or as a class for expanded clones.

>TRBV14|TRBJ2-3|many|TRBD2
TGTGCCAGCAGGCCTCTAGCGGGAGAAGGGGCAGATACGCAGTATTTT
CASRPLAGEGADTQYF
>TRBV19|TRBJ2-1|many|TRBD2
TGTGCCAGTAGTTTGTCTAGCGGAGCCTCCTACAATGAGCAGTTCTTC
CASSLSSGASYNEQFF
>TRBV5-8|TRBJ1-5|many|NA
TGTGCCAGCAGCCCCCAGTGGGCCTACAGGTTCCGCAATCAGCCCCAGCATTTT
CASSPQWAYRFRNQPQHF
>TRBV6-1|TRBJ1-5|NA|TRBD1
TGTGCCAGCATTAACAGGGGGCAAGGTCGGCCCCAGCATTTT
CASINRGQGRPQHF
>TRBV28|TRBJ2-7|many|NA
TGTGCCAGCAACCCACGCGCGCGCTCCTACGAGCAGTACTTC
CASNPRARSYEQYF
>TRBV7-6|TRBJ2-5|many|NA
TGTGCCAGCAGCTTAGGGGCGGGAAGGTACCAAGAGACCCAGTACTTC
CASSLGAGRYQETQYF
>TRBV5-4|TRBJ2-7|many|TRBD1
TGTGCCAGCAGCTTGATGGGACAGGGGGCTAGAGAGCAGTACTTC
CASSLMGQGAREQYF
>TRBV2|TRBJ2-7|many|TRBD1
TGTGCCAGCAGTGAAGGGACAGGGTCCCTCGAGCAGTACTTC
CASSEGTGSLEQYF
>TRBV6-5|TRBJ1-2|many|NA
TGTGCCAGCAGGCCCCCGACAGTTGGATATGGCTACACCTTC
CASRPPTVGYGYTF
>TRBV6-1|TRBJ2-2|many|NA
TGTGCCAGCAGTGAAGGGCCGAGCGGGACCGGGGAGCTGTTTTTT
CASSEGPSGTGELFF
>TRBV28|TRBJ2-1|many|NA
TGTGCCAGCACCTCGACCGGGTTTAGATCCAATGAGCAGTTCTTC
CASTSTGFRSNEQFF
>TRBV28|TRBJ2-7|few|NA
TGTGCCAGCAGTGGGGGCAGGGATGGCTCCGAGCAGTACTTC
CASSGGRDGSEQYF
>TRBV7-6|TRBJ2-1|many|NA
TGTGCCAGCAGCTCCCTTCCCTTCGGGGATAGCGGAAACAATGAGCAGTTCTTC
CASSSLPFGDSGNNEQFF
>TRBV2|TRBJ1-5|many|NA
TGTGCCAGCAGCTCACAGAACAATCAGCCCCAGCATTTT
CASSSQNNQPQHF
>TRBV5-4|TRBJ2-7|many|NA
TGTGCCAGCAGCCCGGAAGGGGGGGTCTCCTACGAGCAGTACTTC
CASSPEGGVSYEQYF
>TRBV7-2|TRBJ2-1|many|TRBD2
TGTGCCAGCAGCGACGAACTAGCGGGGGATTACAATGAGCAGTTCTTC
CASSDELAGDYNEQFF
>TRBV11-2|TRBJ2-1|many|TRBD2
TGTGCCAGCAGCACCGGGACTAGCTTCTACAATGAGCAGTTCTTC
CASSTGTSFYNEQFF
>TRBV5-6|TRBJ2-7|many|NA
TGTGCCAGCAGCCTCCGACTCGTGGACTACGAGCAGTACTTC
CASSLRLVDYEQYF
>TRBV25-1|TRBJ1-1|many|NA
TGTGCCAGCCTCCGCGGGGAGAACACTGAAGCTTTCTTT
CASLRGENTEAFF
>TRBV27|TRBJ2-2|many|TRBD1
TGTGCCAGCAGATCCTCCGGGACAGGGGGCTCCGGGGAGCTGTTTTTT
CASRSSGTGGSGELFF
>TRBV30|TRBJ1-5|many|NA
TGTGCCTGGTCCGTGGGACACGGGCAGCCCCAGCATTTT
CAWSVGHGQPQHF
>TRBV29-1|TRBJ2-1|many|TRBD2
TGCAGCGTTGCCGGGACTAGCGGGAGCCACAATGAGCAGTTCTTC
CSVAGTSGSHNEQFF
>TRBV28|TRBJ2-5|NA|TRBD2
TGTGCCAGCAGCCTGACTAGCGGGATACAAGAGACCCAGTACTTC
CASSLTSGIQETQYF
>TRBV18|TRBJ1-5|many|TRBD1
TGTGCCAGCTCACCAAATATCGGGGACAGGGATCAGCCCCAGCATTTT
CASSPNIGDRDQPQHF
>TRBV5-1|TRBJ2-7|many|TRBD2
TGCGCCAGCAGCTTTCTAGCGGGAGAGGTTTCCGAGCAGTACTTC
CASSFLAGEVSEQYF
>TRBV7-9|TRBJ2-7|many|TRBD1
TGTGCCAGCAGCTCCGACAGGGGGCAGGACGAGCAGTACTTC
CASSSDRGQDEQYF
>TRBV5-1|TRBJ2-1|many|TRBD2
TGCGCCAGCAGCTTGGATCCTGGACTAGCGGGAGCTTACAATGAGCAGTTCTTC
CASSLDPGLAGAYNEQFF
>TRBV28|TRBJ1-1|many|NA
TGTGCCAGCAGCACAGGGTTTTTGAGCACTGAAGCTTTCTTT
CASSTGFLSTEAFF
>TRBV5-1|TRBJ2-3|many|NA
TGCGCCAGCAGCGGCCTATTACAGGGAGAGGTGAATACGCAGTATTTT
CASSGLLQGEVNTQYF
>TRBV11-1|TRBJ2-7|many|NA
NA
CASSFSGRARRIEQYF
>TRBV25-1|TRBJ1-1|many|NA
TGTGCCAGCTCCCGACATAACACTGAAGCTTTCTTT
CASSRHNTEAFF
>TRBV6-1|TRBJ2-1|NA|NA
TGTGCCAGCCGCAAAGAGAGCTCCTACAATGAGCAGTTCTTC
CASRKESSYNEQFF
>TRBV5-6|TRBJ1-1|many|NA
TGTGCCAGCAGCTTGGCGGGTGGTCCTGAAGCTTTCTTT
CASSLAGGPEAFF
>TRBV11-3|TRBJ2-2|many|TRBD2
TGTGCCAGCAGTTTCCGGGAGGGCCGGGCCGGGGAGCTGTTTTTT
CASSFREGRAGELFF
>TRBV5-1|TRBJ1-4|many|NA
TGCGCCAGTACGACGCTTGGCGGGAATGAAAAACTGTTTTTT
CASTTLGGNEKLFF
>TRBV7-8|TRBJ2-2|NA|NA
TGTGCCAGCAGGGCCGGCCTAGGGTACACCGGGGAGCCGTTTTTT
CASRAGLGYTGEPFF
>TRBV7-9|TRBJ2-4|many|TRBD2
TGTGCCAGCAGCTTATCTAGCGGGAGGGCTGGAAACATTCAGTACTTC
CASSLSSGRAGNIQYF
>TRBV7-2|TRBJ2-3|many|TRBD2
TGTGCCAGCAGCCTATTGGGGACTAGCGCCGATACGCAGTATTTT
CASSLLGTSADTQYF
>TRBV27|TRBJ2-1|many|TRBD1
TGTGCCAGCAGGGGACCCGGGACAGCTTGGTTGGAGCAGTTCTTC
CASRGPGTAWLEQFF
>TRBV9|TRBJ2-7|many|TRBD2
TGTGCCAGCAGCAAACGGACTAGCGGGAGTTCGTACGAGCAGTACTTC
CASSKRTSGSSYEQYF
>TRBV7-9|TRBJ2-5|many|NA
TGTGCCAGCAGCTTAGACAGACGCACCCTACCGGAGACCCAGTACTTC
CASSLDRRTLPETQYF
>TRBV5-8|TRBJ2-1|many|NA
TGTGCCAGCAGCTTGTTTGCGAGGAATGAGCAGTTCTTC
CASSLFARNEQFF
>TRBV6-6|TRBJ2-7|many|NA
TGTGCCAGCAGCTTCCAGGGGGGCGAGCAGTACTTC
CASSFQGGEQYF
>TRBV4-1|TRBJ1-1|many|NA
TGCGCCAGCAGCCAATCCTTAAGGGGGAACACTGAAGCTTTCTTT
CASSQSLRGNTEAFF
>TRBV6-5|TRBJ1-2|many|TRBD1
TGTGCCAGCAGTTACGAGGGGGCCGGAGCTAACTATGGCTACACCTTC
CASSYEGAGANYGYTF
>TRBV2|TRBJ2-2|many|NA
TGTGCCACCCGACTAGTCGTCGGCGGGGAGCTGTTTTTT
CATRLVVGGELFF
>TRBV19|TRBJ1-1|many|NA
TGTGCCAGTAGCCAGGGACTAATGGGGGTCGGCACTGAAGCTTTCTTT
CASSQGLMGVGTEAFF
>TRBV5-1|TRBJ2-5|many|TRBD1
TGCGCCAGCAGCTTGGCTGACAGGGGAGAAGGAGAGACCCAGTACTTC
CASSLADRGEGETQYF
>TRBV19|TRBJ2-3|many|TRBD2
TGTGCCAGTAGTATAGTCGAAGCGGGACCAGATACGCAGTATTTT
CASSIVEAGPDTQYF
>TRBV29-1|TRBJ2-1|many|TRBD2
TGCAGCGTGGGACTAGACGATGAGCAGTTCTTC
CSVGLDDEQFF
>TRBV9|TRBJ2-5|many|NA
TGTGCCAGCAGCGGGGTGAAAGCGGGCGAAGAGACCCAGTACTTC
CASSGVKAGEETQYF
>TRBV6-5|TRBJ2-3|many|TRBD2
TGTGCCAGCAGTTACCCCACTAGCGGGGCTCGGCATACGCAGTATTTT
CASSYPTSGARHTQYF
>TRBV27|TRBJ2-1|many|TRBD2
TGTGCCAGCAGAACCGGGACTAGCGGTTACAATGAGCAGTTCTTC
CASRTGTSGYNEQFF